This TCR beta chain was sequenced during a study of human T cells and chemical hapten exposure. Study-wide background: Alopecia areata, totalis or universalis affected patients who were mostly female. Study outcomes and limitations: Patch test score tracked positively with PT1 expanded TCR counts.

Ten or more counts support this clonotype. Its antigen is not identified. One entry per CDR3 protein, called by TCRdb with MiXCR from the RACE reads. This sample carries 55,000 to 75,000 distinct CDR3 sequences, about 7% of them seen once, and the ten largest clones take 1.5% to 2%. V lost 0 bases and J lost 1; bases outside the gene matches: 6. Per germline, CDR1 MNHEY and CDR2 SVGAGI. This CDR3 is built from 17 residues. Sample time point: pre-sensitization, week 0. Treatment reported: therapeutic diphenylcyclopropenone sensitization with weekly scalp DPC. The specimen was whole blood, collected in connection with sensitization to the hapten diphenylcyclopropenone (DPC). The chain has TRBV6-5 and TRBJ1-2, with 9 bases matching TRBD1. The TCR was taken from a woman aged 30 to 39 with alopecia areata. Some clones in this sample may be carry-over from other donors' samples. The CDR3 reads CASSYSQTGGSNYGYTF. The DNA of the CDR3 is TGTGCCAGCAGTTACTCCCAAACAGGGGGCAGTAACTATGGCTACACCTTC.